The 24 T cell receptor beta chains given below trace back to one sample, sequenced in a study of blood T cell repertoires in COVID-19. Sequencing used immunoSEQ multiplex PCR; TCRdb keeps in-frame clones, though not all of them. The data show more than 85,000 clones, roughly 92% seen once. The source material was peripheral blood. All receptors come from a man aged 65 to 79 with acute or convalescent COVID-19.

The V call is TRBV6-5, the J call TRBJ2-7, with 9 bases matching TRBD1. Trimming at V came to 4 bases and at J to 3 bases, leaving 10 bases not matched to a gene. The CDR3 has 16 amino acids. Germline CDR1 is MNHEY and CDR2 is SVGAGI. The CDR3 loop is CASSFSPGQGYYEQYF. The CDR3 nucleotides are TGTGCCAGCAGTTTCTCCCCGGGACAGGGCTACTACGAGCAGTACTTC.

Written as DNA, the CDR3 is TGTGCCAGCTCACAGGAGCTGGGGAACACTGAAGCTTTCTTT. Its protein product is CASSQELGNTEAFF. The V call is TRBV18, the J call TRBJ1-1; D remains unclear. Trimming cost V 4 bases and J 1 base, with 10 bases left between them. Germline V lookup: CDR1 KGHSH, CDR2 LQKENI. CDR3 length equals 14 residues. Based on the CDR3 plus reference TRBV18 and TRBJ1-1, the full variable domain is NAGVMQNPRHLVRRRGQEARLRCSPMKGHSHVYWYRQLPEEGLKFMVYLQKENIIDESGMPKERFSAEFPKEGPSILRIQQVVRGDSAAYFCASSQELGNTEAFFGQGTRLTVV.

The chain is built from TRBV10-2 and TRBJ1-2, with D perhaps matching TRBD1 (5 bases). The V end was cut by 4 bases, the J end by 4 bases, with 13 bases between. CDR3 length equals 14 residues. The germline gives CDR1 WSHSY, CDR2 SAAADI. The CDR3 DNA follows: TGCGCCAGCAGTGCGGACACGCGCTTCTATGGCTACACCTTC. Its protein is CASSADTRFYGYTF.

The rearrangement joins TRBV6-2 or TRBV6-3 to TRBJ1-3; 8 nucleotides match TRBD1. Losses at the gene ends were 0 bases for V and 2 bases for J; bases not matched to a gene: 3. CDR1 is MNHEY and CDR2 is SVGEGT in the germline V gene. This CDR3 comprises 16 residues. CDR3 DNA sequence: TGTGCCAGCAGTTACTCGACAGGGGATACTGGAAACACCATATATTTT. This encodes CASSYSTGDTGNTIYF.

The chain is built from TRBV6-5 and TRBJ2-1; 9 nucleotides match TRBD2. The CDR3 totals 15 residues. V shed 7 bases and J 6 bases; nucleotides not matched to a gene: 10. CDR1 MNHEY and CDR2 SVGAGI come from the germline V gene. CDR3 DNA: TGTGCCAGCACCGGGCCAGCGGGAGGCGTCAATGAGCAGTTCTTC. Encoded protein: CASTGPAGGVNEQFF.

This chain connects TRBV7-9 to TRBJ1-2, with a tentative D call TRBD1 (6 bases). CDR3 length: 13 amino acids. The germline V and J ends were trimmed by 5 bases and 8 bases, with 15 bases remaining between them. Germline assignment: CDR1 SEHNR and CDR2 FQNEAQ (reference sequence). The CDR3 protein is CASSNRGAGGYTF. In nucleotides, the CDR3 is TGTGCCAGCAGCAATCGGGGGGCGGGAGGCTACACCTTC.

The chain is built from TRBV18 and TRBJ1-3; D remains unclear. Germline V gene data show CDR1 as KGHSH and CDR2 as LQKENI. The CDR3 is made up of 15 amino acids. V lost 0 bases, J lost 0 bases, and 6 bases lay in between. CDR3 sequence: CASSPPAPSGNTIYF. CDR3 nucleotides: TGTGCCAGCTCACCACCGGCCCCCTCTGGAAACACCATATATTTT.

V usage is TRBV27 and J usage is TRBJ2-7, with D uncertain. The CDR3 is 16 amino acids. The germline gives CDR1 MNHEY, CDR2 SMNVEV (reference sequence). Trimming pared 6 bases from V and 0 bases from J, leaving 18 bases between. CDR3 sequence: CASSYIEVPPSYEQYF. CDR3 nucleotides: TGTGCCAGCAGCTACATCGAGGTCCCCCCCTCCTACGAGCAGTACTTC.

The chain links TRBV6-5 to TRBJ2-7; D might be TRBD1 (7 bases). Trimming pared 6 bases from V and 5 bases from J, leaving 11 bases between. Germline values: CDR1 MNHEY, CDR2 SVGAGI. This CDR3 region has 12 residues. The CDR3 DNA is TGTGCCAGCAGCCGGAGGGGGCACGAGCAGTACTTC. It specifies CASSRRGHEQYF.

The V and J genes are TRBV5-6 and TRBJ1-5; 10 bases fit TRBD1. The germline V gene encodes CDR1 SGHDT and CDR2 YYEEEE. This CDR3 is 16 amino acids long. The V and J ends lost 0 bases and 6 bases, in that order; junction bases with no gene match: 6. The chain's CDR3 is CASSLAGTGASQPQHF. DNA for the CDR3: TGTGCCAGCAGCTTGGCCGGGACAGGGGCATCTCAGCCCCAGCATTTT.

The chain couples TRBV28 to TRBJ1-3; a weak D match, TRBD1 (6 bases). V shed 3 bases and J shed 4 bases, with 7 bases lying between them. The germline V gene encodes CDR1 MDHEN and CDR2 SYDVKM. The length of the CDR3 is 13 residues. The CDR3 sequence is CASSFGTGNTIYF. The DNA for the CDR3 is TGTGCCAGCAGTTTCGGGACAGGAAACACCATATATTTT. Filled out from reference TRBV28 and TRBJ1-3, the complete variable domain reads DVKVTQSSRYLVKRTGEKVFLECVQDMDHENMFWYRQDPGLGLRLIYFSYDVKMKEKGDIPEGYSVSREKKERFSLILESASTNQTSMYLCASSFGTGNTIYFGEGSWLTVV.

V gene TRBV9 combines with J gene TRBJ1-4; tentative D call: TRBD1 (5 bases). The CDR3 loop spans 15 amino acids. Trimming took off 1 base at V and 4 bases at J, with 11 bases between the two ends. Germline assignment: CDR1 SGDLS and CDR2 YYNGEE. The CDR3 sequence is CASSVSGKRNEKLFF. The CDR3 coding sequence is TGTGCCAGCAGCGTATCAGGGAAGCGTAATGAAAAACTGTTTTTT.

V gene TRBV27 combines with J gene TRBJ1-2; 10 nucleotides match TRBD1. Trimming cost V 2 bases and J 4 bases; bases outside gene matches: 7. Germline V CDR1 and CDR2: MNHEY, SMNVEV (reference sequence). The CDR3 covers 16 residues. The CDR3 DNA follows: TGTGCCAGCAGTTTAACAAAGACAGGGGGCGCCTATGGCTACACCTTC. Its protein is CASSLTKTGGAYGYTF.

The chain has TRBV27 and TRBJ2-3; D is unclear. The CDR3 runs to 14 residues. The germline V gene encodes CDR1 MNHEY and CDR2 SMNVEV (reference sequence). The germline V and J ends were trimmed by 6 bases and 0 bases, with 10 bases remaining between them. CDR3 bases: TGTGCCAGCAGGCCCCTCGGGAGCACAGATACGCAGTATTTT. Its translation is CASRPLGSTDTQYF.

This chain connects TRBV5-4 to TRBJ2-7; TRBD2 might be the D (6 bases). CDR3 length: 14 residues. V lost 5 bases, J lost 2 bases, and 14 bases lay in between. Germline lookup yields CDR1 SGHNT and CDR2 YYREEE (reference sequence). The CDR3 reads CASSARGATYEQYF. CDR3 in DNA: TGTGCCAGCAGTGCACGCGGGGCAACCTACGAGCAGTACTTC.

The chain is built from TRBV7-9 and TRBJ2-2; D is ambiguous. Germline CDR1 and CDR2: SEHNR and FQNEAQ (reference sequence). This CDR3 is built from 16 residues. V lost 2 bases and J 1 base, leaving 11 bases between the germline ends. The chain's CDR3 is CASSLLNRRNTGELFF. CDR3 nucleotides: TGTGCCAGCAGCTTATTGAACAGACGGAACACCGGGGAGCTGTTTTTT.

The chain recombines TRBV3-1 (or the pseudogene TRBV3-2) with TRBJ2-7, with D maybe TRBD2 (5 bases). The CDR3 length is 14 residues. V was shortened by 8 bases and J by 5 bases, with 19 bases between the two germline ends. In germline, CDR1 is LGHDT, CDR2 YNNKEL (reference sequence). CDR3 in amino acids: CASGLADPGNEQYF. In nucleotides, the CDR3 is TGTGCCAGCGGGCTGGCGGACCCGGGAAACGAGCAGTACTTC.

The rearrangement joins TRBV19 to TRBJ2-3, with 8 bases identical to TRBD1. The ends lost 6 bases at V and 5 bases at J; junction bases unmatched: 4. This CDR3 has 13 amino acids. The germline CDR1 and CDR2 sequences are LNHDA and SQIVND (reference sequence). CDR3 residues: CASRDRDKDTQYF. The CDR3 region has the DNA TGTGCCAGTAGGGACAGGGATAAAGATACGCAGTATTTT.

For the CDR3, the DNA is TGTGCCAGCAGCCTCATGGTTTCGGGGGGAAACAATGAGCAGTTCTTC. It encodes CASSLMVSGGNNEQFF. V usage is TRBV11-2 and J usage is TRBJ2-1, with 7 bases matching TRBD2. Germline lookup yields CDR1 SGHAT and CDR2 FQNNGV. The trim removed 5 bases at V and 5 bases at J, leaving 12 bases unmatched. The CDR3 is made up of 16 amino acids.

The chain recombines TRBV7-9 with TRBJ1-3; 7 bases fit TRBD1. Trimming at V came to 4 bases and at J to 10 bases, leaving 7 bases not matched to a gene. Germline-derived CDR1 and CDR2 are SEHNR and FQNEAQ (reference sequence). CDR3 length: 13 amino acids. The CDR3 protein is CASSWGQRYTIYF. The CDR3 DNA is TGTGCCAGCAGCTGGGGACAGCGGTATACCATATATTTT.

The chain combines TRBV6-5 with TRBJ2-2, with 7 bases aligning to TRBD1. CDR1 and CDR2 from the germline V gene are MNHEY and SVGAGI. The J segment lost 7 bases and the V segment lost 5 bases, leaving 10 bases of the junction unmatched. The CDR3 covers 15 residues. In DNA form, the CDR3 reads TGTGCCAGCAGTCTGGACAGGCTTCGGAACGGGGAGCTGTTTTTT. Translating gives CASSLDRLRNGELFF.

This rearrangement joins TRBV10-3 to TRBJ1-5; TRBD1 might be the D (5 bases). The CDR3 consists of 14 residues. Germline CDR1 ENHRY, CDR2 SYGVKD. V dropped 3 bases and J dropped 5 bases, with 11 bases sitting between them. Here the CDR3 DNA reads TGTGCCATCAGTGACTCGGGGGAATATCAGCCCCAGCATTTT. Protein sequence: CAISDSGEYQPQHF.

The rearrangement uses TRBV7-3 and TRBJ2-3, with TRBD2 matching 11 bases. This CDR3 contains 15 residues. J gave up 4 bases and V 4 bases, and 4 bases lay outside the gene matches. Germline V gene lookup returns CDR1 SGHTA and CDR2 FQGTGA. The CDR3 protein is CASSSLAGGPDTQYF. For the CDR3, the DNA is TGTGCCAGCAGCTCCCTAGCGGGAGGCCCAGATACGCAGTATTTT.

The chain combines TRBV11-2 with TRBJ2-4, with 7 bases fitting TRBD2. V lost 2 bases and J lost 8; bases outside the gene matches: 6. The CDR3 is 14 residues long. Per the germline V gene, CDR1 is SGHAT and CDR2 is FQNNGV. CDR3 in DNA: TGTGCCAGCAGCTTACTGGGGGGGTCGGACATTCAGTACTTC. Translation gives CASSLLGGSDIQYF.